This record covers a single T cell receptor (beta chain). Its antigen is as yet unknown. Cells were stimulated with overlapping HIV-1 Gag 15-mer peptides. CD40L/CD69 double-negative CD45RO-high memory CD4+ T cells were collected. The data derive from a study of persistence of HIV-infected CD4 T cells. The immunoSEQ assay was version 4, run in survey mode. Sequenced by immunoSEQ multiplex PCR; TCRdb stores in-frame clones only, minus some. The sample records 30,000 to 45,000 clones, over 65% being singletons. Trimming stripped 7 bases from V and 1 base from J, with 13 bases between. Germline CDR1 reads MDHEN; CDR2 reads SYDVKM. The CDR3 extends over 15 amino acids.

The sample was cultured CD4+ T cells from PBMCs, taken from a patient who received antiretroviral therapy. The chain recombines TRBV28 with TRBJ2-2; a weak D match, TRBD1 (5 bases). This clonotype was sampled from an adult with HIV. The donor label of this sample is uncertain. The CDR3 spells CASTNDRLNTGELFF. CDR3 DNA: TGTGCCAGCACCAACGACAGATTGAACACCGGGGAGCTGTTTTTT.